This T cell receptor (beta chain) was found in a study of regulatory T cells in long-lasting Graves disease. Researchers made TCR beta libraries by using iRepertoire HTBI primers and running Arm-PCR on CDR3 regions. In the original workflow: Across samples, roughly 58 TRBV and about 15 TRBJ segments were found. TCRdb redid the calling of the multiplex PCR reads with MiXCR, one entry per CDR3 protein. These V and J calls rely on TCRdb rather than the paper's analysis. Of 380,000 or so distinct CDR3 sequences listed, roughly 16% were seen once; the top ten hold 20%. Germline V gene sequence: CDR1 SGHRS, CDR2 YFSETQ. Trimming took off 5 bases at V and 3 bases at J, with 15 bases between the two ends. The CDR3 totals 14 residues. Sample time point: newly diagnosed GD, antithyroid drugs for less than 3 months. Scientists built the TCR library using RNA that was extracted from PBMCs. The sample was also reused in another study, on T cells in Graves' hyperthyroidism and ophthalmopathy.

The clonotype originates from a woman between 18 and 29 years old with Graves disease. The sample in question was peripheral blood mononuclear cells (PBMCs), obtained at new diagnosis, from a patient treated with antithyroid drugs. This chain links TRBV5-1 with TRBJ2-7; tentatively, D is TRBD1 (6 bases). Here the CDR3 DNA reads TGCGCCAGCAGAAAAGTACAGGGAAACTACGAGCAGTACTTC. Residues: CASRKVQGNYEQYF.